The T cell receptor beta chain described here comes from a study of T cells in Graves' hyperthyroidism and ophthalmopathy. This clonotype was seen repeatedly, ten times or more. Its antigen is as yet unknown. The junction had 13 bases not matched to a gene; V was cut back by 6 bases and J by 1 base. The CDR3 loop spans 16 amino acids. Germline V gene data show CDR1 as DFQATT and CDR2 as SNEGSKA (reference sequence). Study-level findings and limits: Onset of ophthalmopathy came a median roughly 6 months after the model predicted it. Stable hyperthyroidism was separated from ophthalmopathy by a model based on 13 V-J features.

The CDR3 regions of TCR beta were amplified from RNA transcripts. TCR CDR3 underwent first-round RT-PCR with the HTBI primer set. TCRdb analysed the multiplex PCR reads with MiXCR anew, one entry per CDR3 protein. The sample shows 550,000 to 700,000 distinct CDR3 sequences, 46% of them seen only once. Exclusion of patients followed from uncontrolled infection, other autoimmune disease, pregnancy or lactation. This clonotype was sampled from an adult woman with Graves' disease, either hyperthyroidism or ophthalmopathy (not recorded which). Sequenced material: peripheral blood or thyroid tissue (not recorded which). The chain combines TRBV20-1 with TRBJ2-7, with 9 bases aligning to TRBD2. The CDR3 DNA is TGCAGTGCGAGCAAGGCGAGACTAGCGGTTTCCTACGAGCAGTACTTC. Translation: CSASKARLAVSYEQYF.